The TCR beta chain under discussion was sequenced for a study of cytomegalovirus exposure and HLA in healthy donors. Study-level results: TCR beta chains numbering approximately 150 were designated cytomegalovirus-associated.

The table came from immunoSEQ multiplex PCR; TCRdb's copy has only in-frame clones and leaves some out. This table has some 260,000 clones, about 92% appearing once. The CDR3 contains 15 residues. CDR1 and CDR2 from the germline V gene are ENHRY and SYGVKD. Trimming left V 2 bases short and J 3 bases short, with 14 bases between. A note on this clone: Its cognate antigen is unknown.

The TCR sequence derives from a woman in her 30s in good health and CMV-seronegative. The chain uses TRBV10-3 and TRBJ2-7, with D perhaps matching TRBD2 (6 bases). The source material was PBMCs. DNA for the CDR3: TGTGCCATCAGTGAGCCCTGGGCTAGCGTCTACGAGCAGTACTTC. Protein product: CAISEPWASVYEQYF.